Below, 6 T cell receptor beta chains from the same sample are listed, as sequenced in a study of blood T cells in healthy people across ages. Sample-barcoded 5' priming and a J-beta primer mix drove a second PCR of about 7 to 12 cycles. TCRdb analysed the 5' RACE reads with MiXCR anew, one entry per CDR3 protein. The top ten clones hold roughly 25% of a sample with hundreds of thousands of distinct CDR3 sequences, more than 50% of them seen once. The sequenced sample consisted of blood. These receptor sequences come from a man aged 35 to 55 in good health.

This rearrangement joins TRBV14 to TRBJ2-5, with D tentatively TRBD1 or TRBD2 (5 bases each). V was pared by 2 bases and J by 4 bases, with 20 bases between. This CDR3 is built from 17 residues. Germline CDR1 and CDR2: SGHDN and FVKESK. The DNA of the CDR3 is TGTGCCAGCAGCCAATGGGACGGAGCTGAAACGGCAGAGACCCAGTACTTC. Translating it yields CASSQWDGAETAETQYF.

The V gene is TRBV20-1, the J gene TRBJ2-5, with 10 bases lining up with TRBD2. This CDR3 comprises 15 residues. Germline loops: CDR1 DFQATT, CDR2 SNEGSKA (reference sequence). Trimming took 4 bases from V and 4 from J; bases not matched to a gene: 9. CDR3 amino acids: CSATLAGQRGETQYF. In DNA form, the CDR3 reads TGCAGTGCTACACTAGCGGGACAAAGGGGAGAGACCCAGTACTTC.

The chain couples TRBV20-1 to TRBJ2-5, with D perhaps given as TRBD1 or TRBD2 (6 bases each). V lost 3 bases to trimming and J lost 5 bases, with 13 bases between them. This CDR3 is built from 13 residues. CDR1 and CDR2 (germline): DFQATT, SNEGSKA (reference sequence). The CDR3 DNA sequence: TGCAGTGCTAGGTTTTTAGGGGGGGAGACCCAGTACTTC. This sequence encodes CSARFLGGETQYF.

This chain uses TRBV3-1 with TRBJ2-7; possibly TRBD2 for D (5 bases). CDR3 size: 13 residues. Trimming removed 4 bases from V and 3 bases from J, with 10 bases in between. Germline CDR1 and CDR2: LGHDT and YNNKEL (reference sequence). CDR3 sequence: CASSPAGIYEQYF. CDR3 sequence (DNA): TGTGCCAGCAGCCCGGCCGGGATCTACGAGCAGTACTTC.

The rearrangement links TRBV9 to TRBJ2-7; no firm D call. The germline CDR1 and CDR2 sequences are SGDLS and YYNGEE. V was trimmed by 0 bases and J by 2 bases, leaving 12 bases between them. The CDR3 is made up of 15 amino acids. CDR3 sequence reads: CASSVGTNPTYEQYF. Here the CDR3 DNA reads TGTGCCAGCAGCGTAGGTACAAATCCAACCTACGAGCAGTACTTC.

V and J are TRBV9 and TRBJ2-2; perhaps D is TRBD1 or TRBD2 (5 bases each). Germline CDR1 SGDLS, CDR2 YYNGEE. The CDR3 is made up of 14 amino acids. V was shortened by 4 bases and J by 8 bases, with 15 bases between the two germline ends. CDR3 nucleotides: TGTGCCAGCAGCACCGGGACGCGGATGGGGGAGCTGTTTTTT. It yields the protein CASSTGTRMGELFF. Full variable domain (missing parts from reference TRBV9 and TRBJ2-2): DSGVTQTPKHLITATGQRVTLRCSPRSGDLSVYWYQQSLDQGLQFLIQYYNGEERAKGNILERFSAQQFPDLHSELNLSSLELGDSALYFCASSTGTRMGELFFGEGSRLTVL.